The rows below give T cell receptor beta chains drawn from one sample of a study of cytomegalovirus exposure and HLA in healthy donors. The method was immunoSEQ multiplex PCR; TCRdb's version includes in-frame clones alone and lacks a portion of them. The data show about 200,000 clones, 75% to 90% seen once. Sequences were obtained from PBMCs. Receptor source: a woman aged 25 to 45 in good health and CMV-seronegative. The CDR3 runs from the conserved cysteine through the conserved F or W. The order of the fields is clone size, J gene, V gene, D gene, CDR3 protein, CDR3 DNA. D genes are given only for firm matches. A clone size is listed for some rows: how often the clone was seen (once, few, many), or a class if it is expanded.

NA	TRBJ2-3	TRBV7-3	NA	CASSPGGYTDTQYF	TGTGCCAGCAGCCCCGGCGGATACACAGATACGCAGTATTTT
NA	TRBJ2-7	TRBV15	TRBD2	CATSRDRGGDEQYF	TGTGCCACCAGCAGAGATCGGGGGGGGGACGAGCAGTACTTC
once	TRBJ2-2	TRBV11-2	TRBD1	CASKTGANTGELFF	TGTGCCAGCAAAACAGGGGCTAACACCGGGGAGCTGTTTTTT
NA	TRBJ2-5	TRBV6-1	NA	CASTYGRETQYF	TGTGCCAGCACCTATGGGAGGGAGACCCAGTACTTC
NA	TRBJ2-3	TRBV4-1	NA	CASSPVPYTSTDTQYF	TGCGCCAGCAGCCCCGTCCCTTACACCAGCACAGATACGCAGTATTTT
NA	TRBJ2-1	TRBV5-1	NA	CASSSSGWDEQFF	TGCGCCAGCAGCTCCTCGGGTTGGGATGAGCAGTTCTTC
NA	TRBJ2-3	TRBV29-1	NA	CSGLLTDTQYF	TGCAGCGGGTTACTCACAGATACGCAGTATTTT
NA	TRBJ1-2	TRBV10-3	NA	CATSPGDYGYTF	TGTGCCACTTCACCAGGGGACTATGGCTACACCTTC
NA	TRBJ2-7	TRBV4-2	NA	CASSQVGRLFHSYEQYF	TGTGCCAGCAGCCAAGTCGGTCGCCTTTTCCACTCCTACGAGCAGTACTTC
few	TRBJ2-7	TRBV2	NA	CASSEQGPPDYEQYF	TGTGCCAGCAGTGAGCAGGGCCCACCCGACTACGAGCAGTACTTC
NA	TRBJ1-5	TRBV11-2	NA	CASSLGYSCGAVSQHF	TGTGCCAGCAGCTTAGGGTACAGCTGTGGGGCGGTCAGCCAGCATTTT
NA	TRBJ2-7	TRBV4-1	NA	CASSQGSTSGGRHEQYF	TGCGCCAGCAGCCAAGGATCAACCAGTGGAGGGAGGCACGAGCAGTACTTC
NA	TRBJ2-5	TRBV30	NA	CAWSVLVGTGETQYF	TGTGCCTGGAGTGTTCTAGTTGGAACCGGGGAGACCCAGTACTTC
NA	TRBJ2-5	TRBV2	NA	CASSANNQETQYF	TGTGCCAGCAGTGCAAACAACCAAGAGACCCAGTACTTC
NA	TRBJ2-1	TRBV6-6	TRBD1	CASGPDRGEQFF	TGTGCCAGCGGCCCGGACAGGGGTGAGCAGTTCTTC
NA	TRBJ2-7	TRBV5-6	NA	CASSLTGLEQYF	TGTGCCAGCAGCTTGACAGGGCTCGAGCAGTACTTC
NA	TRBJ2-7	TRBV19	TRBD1	CASSVTGTGTYEQYF	TGTGCCAGTAGTGTTACCGGGACAGGAACCTACGAGCAGTACTTC
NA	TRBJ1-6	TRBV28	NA	CASSLSGSYNSPLHF	TGTGCCAGCAGCCTCTCAGGGTCCTATAATTCACCCCTCCACTTT
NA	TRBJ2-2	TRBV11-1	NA	CASSFTGITGELFF	TGTGCCAGCAGCTTCACAGGGATAACAGGGGAGCTGTTTTTT
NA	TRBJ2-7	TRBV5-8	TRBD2	CASSLGWGGSSYEQYF	TGTGCCAGCAGCTTGGGATGGGGGGGATCATCCTACGAGCAGTACTTC
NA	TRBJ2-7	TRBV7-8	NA	CASSFPSAKAYEQYF	TGTGCCAGCAGCTTTCCTAGCGCCAAAGCCTACGAGCAGTACTTC
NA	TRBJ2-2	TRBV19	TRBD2	CASTPGWGGTGELFF	TGTGCCAGTACTCCCGGGTGGGGGGGCACCGGGGAGCTGTTTTTT
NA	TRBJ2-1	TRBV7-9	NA	CASSAKRRINNEQFF	TGTGCCAGCAGCGCCAAACGGAGAATAAACAATGAGCAGTTCTTC
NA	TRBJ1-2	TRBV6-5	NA	CASSRGTSGYTF	TGTGCCAGCAGTCGGGGGACCTCTGGCTACACCTTC
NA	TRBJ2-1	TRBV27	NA	CASSSAGLIDEQFF	TGTGCCAGCAGTTCTGCGGGACTCATAGATGAGCAGTTCTTC
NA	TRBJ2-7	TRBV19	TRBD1	CASSIRTGDSYEQYF	TGTGCCAGTAGTATTAGGACAGGGGACTCCTACGAGCAGTACTTC